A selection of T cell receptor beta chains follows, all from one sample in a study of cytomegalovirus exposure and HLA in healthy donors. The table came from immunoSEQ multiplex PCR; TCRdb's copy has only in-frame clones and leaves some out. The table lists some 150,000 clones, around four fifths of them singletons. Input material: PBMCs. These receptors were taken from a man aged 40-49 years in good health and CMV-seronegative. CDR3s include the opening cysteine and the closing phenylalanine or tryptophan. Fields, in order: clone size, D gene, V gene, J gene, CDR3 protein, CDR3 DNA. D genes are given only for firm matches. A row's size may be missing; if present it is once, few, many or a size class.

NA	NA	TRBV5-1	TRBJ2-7	CASSLLWSPSDEQYF	TGCGCCAGCAGCTTGTTATGGAGTCCCTCCGACGAGCAGTACTTC
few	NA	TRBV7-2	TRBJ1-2	CASSLGRFGYGYTF	TGTGCCAGCAGCTTAGGGAGATTCGGCTATGGCTACACCTTC
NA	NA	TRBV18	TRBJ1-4	CASSEGGSLEKLFF	TGTGCCAGCTCGGAGGGAGGAAGTTTAGAAAAACTGTTTTTT
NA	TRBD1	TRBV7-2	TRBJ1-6	CASSWTGESGSPLHF	TGTGCCAGCAGCTGGACAGGGGAGAGCGGTTCACCCCTCCACTTT
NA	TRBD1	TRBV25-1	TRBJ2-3	CASSELWDRVDTQYF	TGTGCCAGCAGTGAACTTTGGGACAGGGTAGATACGCAGTATTTT
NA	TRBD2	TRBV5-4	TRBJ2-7	CASSSRTSGRPYEQYF	TGTGCCAGCAGCTCCCGGACTAGCGGGAGACCCTACGAGCAGTACTTC
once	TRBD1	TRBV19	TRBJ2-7	CASSIVGTGVNEQYF	TGTGCCAGTAGTATAGTCGGGACAGGGGTCAACGAGCAGTACTTC
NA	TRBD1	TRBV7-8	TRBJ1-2	CASSLGLPLGTANYGYTF	TGTGCCAGCAGCTTAGGGCTACCCCTCGGGACAGCAAACTATGGCTACACCTTC
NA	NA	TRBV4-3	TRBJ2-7	CASSQDQSQTHEQYF	TGCGCCAGCAGCCAAGATCAGAGTCAGACTCACGAGCAGTACTTC
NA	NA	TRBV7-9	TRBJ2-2	CASSLDRVNTGELFF	TGTGCCAGCAGCTTAGATCGAGTGAACACCGGGGAGCTGTTTTTT
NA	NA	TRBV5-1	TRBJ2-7	CASRGSGAYEQYF	TGCGCCAGCAGGGGTAGCGGAGCCTACGAGCAGTACTTC
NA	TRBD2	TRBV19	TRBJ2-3	CASSPRLLAGFTDTQYF	TGTGCCAGTAGTCCACGACTACTAGCGGGATTCACAGATACGCAGTATTTT
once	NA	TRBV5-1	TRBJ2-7	CASSRPPDRMTYEQYF	TGCGCCAGCAGCCGCCCCCCGGACAGAATGACCTACGAGCAGTACTTC
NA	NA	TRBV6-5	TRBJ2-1	CASSTSGEQFF	TGTGCCAGCAGCACCTCAGGGGAGCAGTTCTTC
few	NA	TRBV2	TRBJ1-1	CASRDSANTEAFF	TGTGCCAGCAGGGACAGTGCGAACACTGAAGCTTTCTTT
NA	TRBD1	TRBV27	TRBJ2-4	CASSLLIETGDQNIQYF	TGTGCCAGCAGTTTATTAATCGAGACAGGGGACCAAAACATTCAGTACTTC
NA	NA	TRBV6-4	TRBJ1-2	CASSDGAGNYGYTF	TGTGCCAGCAGTGACGGCGCGGGAAACTATGGCTACACCTTC
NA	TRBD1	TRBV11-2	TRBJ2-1	CASSRDRGLDEQFF	TGTGCCAGCAGCCGGGACAGGGGGCTGGATGAGCAGTTCTTC
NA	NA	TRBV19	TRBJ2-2	CASSMGQPTGELFF	TGTGCCAGTAGTATGGGCCAGCCCACCGGGGAGCTGTTTTTT
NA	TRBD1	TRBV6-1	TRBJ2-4	CASSLRTGGIQYF	TGTGCCAGCAGTCTAAGGACAGGGGGCATTCAGTACTTC
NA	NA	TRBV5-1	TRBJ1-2	CASSSGQSSNYGYTF	TGCGCCAGCAGCTCAGGACAGAGCTCTAACTATGGCTACACCTTC
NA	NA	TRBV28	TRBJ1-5	CASRRPGQSNQPQHF	TGTGCCAGCAGACGACCCGGACAGAGCAATCAGCCCCAGCATTTT
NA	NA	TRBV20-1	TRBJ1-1	CSARTRTEAFF	TGCAGTGCTCGGACAAGGACTGAAGCTTTCTTT